The present entry profiles one T cell receptor (beta chain) with its context. Its antigen is currently unknown. Profiling relied on immunoSEQ multiplex PCR, and the TCRdb table lists in-frame clones only, not all of them. The table has tens of thousands of clones, around 89% seen once. The source of the sample is a study of T cell responses to AZD1222 COVID-19 vaccine. The overall study: Samples with a second dose at about 4 or about 12 weeks were pooled together.

Study-level points and caveats: When two AZD1222 doses had been given, Spike-specific TCR breadth and depth rose. CD4 TCRs associated with vaccination spanned spike, dominating at 160-218 and 743-854.

The sequence came from an adult in good health. The sample here was peripheral blood, taken on day 0 of AZD1222 vaccination.

Written as DNA, the CDR3 is TGTGCCAGCAGCCGGGACAGGAACTATGGCTACACCTTC. This translates into CASSRDRNYGYTF. The chain has TRBV5-4 and TRBJ1-2, with 8 bases matching TRBD1. Losses at the gene ends were 4 bases for V and 2 bases for J; bases not matched to a gene: 1. Germline V gives CDR1 SGHNT, CDR2 YYREEE (reference sequence). The CDR3 contains 13 residues.